Below are 3 T cell receptor beta chains sequenced from a single sample in a study of cytomegalovirus exposure and HLA in healthy donors. Primers for the PCR totalled 60 Vbeta and 13 Jbeta. Data came from immunoSEQ multiplex PCR; TCRdb stores just in-frame clones and leaves some out. The profile covers about 150,000 clones, with approximately 73% appearing a single time and around 9.3% taken by the ten largest. Material for sequencing was PBMCs. These receptors originate from a man between 25 and 39 years old in good health and CMV-seropositive.

The chain is built from TRBV5-6 and TRBJ2-5, with D maybe TRBD1 (6 bases). V lost 4 bases to trimming and J lost 7 bases, with 17 bases between them. Per the germline V gene, CDR1 is SGHDT and CDR2 is YYEEEE. The CDR3 runs 14 residues. The CDR3: CASSPGAPALTQYF. In nucleotides, the CDR3 is TGTGCCAGCAGCCCAGGGGCGCCTGCCCTGACCCAGTACTTC.

This clone was picked up one time. V gene TRBV5-1 combines with J gene TRBJ2-5, with 7 bases matching TRBD1. V lost 0 bases and J lost 4; bases outside the gene matches: 15. CDR3 length: 18 amino acids. The germline V gene has CDR1 SGHRS and CDR2 YFSETQ. The CDR3 sequence is CASSLVRAGGNVGETQYF. DNA of the CDR3: TGCGCCAGCAGCTTGGTTCGGGCAGGGGGAAATGTAGGAGAGACCCAGTACTTC.

This clone was recorded only once. This chain joins TRBV2 and TRBJ2-1; TRBD1 matches 9 bases. Germline trimming cut 6 bases from V and 4 bases from J; bases unmatched to any gene: 10. The CDR3 sequence is 16 residues long. Germline V gene data show CDR1 as SNHLY and CDR2 as FYNNEI. CDR3 region: CASRDGTGFPYNEQFF. The CDR3, as DNA: TGTGCCAGCAGAGACGGGACAGGGTTCCCATACAATGAGCAGTTCTTC.